This entry describes one T cell receptor (beta chain). The data belong to a study of somatic mutations in cytotoxic T cells in rheumatoid arthritis. Assay: immunoSEQ multiplex PCR; the TCRdb copy retains only in-frame clones and omits some. The table has more than 9,000 clones, around 79% seen once; the top ten hold just over 35%. V was clipped by 3 bases and J by 8 bases, with 10 bases between them. Germline V gene lookup returns CDR1 LGHNA and CDR2 YNFKEQ. CDR3 size: 12 residues. This clonotype originated in an adult with rheumatoid arthritis. The chain links TRBV4-2 to TRBJ1-1; D not certain. Sequenced input: CD8+ T cells sorted from blood. As DNA, the CDR3 is TGTGCCAGCAGCCATGGAGACGGAGAAGCTTTCTTT. This codes for CASSHGDGEAFF.